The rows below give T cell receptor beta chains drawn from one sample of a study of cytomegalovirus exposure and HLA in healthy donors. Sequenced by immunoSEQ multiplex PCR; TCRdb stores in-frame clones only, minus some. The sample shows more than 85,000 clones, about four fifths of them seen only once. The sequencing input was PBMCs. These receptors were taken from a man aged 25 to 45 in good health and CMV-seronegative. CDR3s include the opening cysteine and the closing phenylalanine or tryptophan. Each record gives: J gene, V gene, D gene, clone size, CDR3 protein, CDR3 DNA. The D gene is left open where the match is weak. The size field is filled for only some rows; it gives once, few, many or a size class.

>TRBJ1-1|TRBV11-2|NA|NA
CASSLGGDTEAFF
TGTGCCAGCAGCTTAGGGGGGGACACTGAAGCTTTCTTT
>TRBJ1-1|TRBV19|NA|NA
CASIDRNTEAFF
TGTGCCAGTATTGACAGGAACACTGAAGCTTTCTTT
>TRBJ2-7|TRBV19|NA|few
CASSSVGSLRAHEQYF
TGTGCCAGTAGTTCAGTGGGATCTCTCAGGGCCCACGAGCAGTACTTC
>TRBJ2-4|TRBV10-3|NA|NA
CAISEEGLAKNIQYF
TGTGCCATCAGTGAGGAGGGACTAGCCAAAAACATTCAGTACTTC
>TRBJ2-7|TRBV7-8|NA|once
CASSLTPGVREQYF
TGTGCCAGCAGCTTGACGCCAGGGGTTCGCGAGCAGTACTTC
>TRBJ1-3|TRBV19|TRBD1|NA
CASSLNPAGQGANGNTIYF
TGTGCCAGTAGCCTAAACCCTGCCGGACAGGGGGCAAATGGAAACACCATATATTTT
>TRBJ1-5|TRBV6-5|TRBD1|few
CASSYNGQGKPQHF
TGTGCCAGCAGCTACAACGGACAGGGCAAGCCCCAGCATTTT
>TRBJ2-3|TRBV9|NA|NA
CASSVGLADTQYF
TGTGCCAGCAGCGTAGGACTAGCAGATACGCAGTATTTT
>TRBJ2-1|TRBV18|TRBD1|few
CASSRRTGENSEQFF
TGTGCCAGCTCAAGGAGGACAGGGGAGAATAGTGAGCAGTTCTTC
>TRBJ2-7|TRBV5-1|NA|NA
CASSFLDSSYEQYF
TGCGCCAGCAGCTTCCTAGACAGCTCCTACGAGCAGTACTTC